The sequence of this TCR beta chain was determined in a study of T cell responses to AZD1222 COVID-19 vaccine. Study in general: Second-dose intervals of approximately 4 or approximately 12 weeks were pooled.

For this clone: The antigen remains undetermined.

Findings and caveats of the study: Among vaccine-associated CD4 TCRs, coverage spanned spike, with dominance at 160-218 and 743-854.

The data were produced by immunoSEQ multiplex PCR, yet TCRdb's version contains in-frame clones alone and is incomplete. Of around 150,000 clones listed, 94% were seen once; the top ten hold roughly 1.3%. The CDR3 runs 18 residues. Per germline, CDR1 LGHDT and CDR2 YNNKEL (reference sequence). Losses at the gene ends were 2 bases for V and 3 bases for J; bases not matched to a gene: 12. The receptor was isolated from an adult in good health. The sample here was peripheral blood, taken on day 0 of AZD1222 vaccination. The chain recombines TRBV3-1 (or the pseudogene TRBV3-2) with TRBJ2-5, with 10 bases aligning to TRBD2. CDR3 amino acids: CASSQFTSGARGKETQYF. For the CDR3, the DNA is TGTGCCAGCAGCCAATTTACTAGCGGGGCCCGAGGGAAAGAGACCCAGTACTTC.